The T cell receptor beta chain under discussion was sequenced for a study of T cell changes during pregnancy in multiple sclerosis (dated by TCRdb to the late 2010s). Study-wide context: Changes in the T cell repertoire over the course of pregnancy were examined in this study in women with multiple sclerosis.

CDR3 length: 13 amino acids, cysteine to phenylalanine. This entry keeps only the CDR3 DNA: 39 bases, framed from base 1. From a lookup of the germline V gene, CDR1 and CDR2 are SGHVS and FQNEAQ. This clone was recorded only once. Its antigen is currently not known. Compared with germline, one end of the junction differs, possibly owing to a read error. The sample carries other DNA sequences with the same CDR3. Receptors were amplified or captured by the immunoSEQ multiplex PCR assay. Imported from immuneACCESS, the table was reduced by TCRdb to in-frame sequences with V and J called. These copies leave out some clones; in studies compared against another copy, an unresolved V gene accounts for under half, and the cause of the remainder is not known. For this sample the table gives 110,000 or so clones, of which 85% to 95% were detected only once. The top ten clones comprise roughly 5.7% of the sample.

The rearranged segments are TRBV7-8 and TRBJ2-5, and TRBD2 matches 7 of the central bases. Sequenced material: peripheral blood, taken before pregnancy. This TCR came from a female donor with multiple sclerosis, enrolled in a pregnancy study. The DNA sequence reads TGTGCCAGCAGCTGGGGGGGTCGAGAGACTCAGTACTTC. It is translated as CASSWGGRETQYF.